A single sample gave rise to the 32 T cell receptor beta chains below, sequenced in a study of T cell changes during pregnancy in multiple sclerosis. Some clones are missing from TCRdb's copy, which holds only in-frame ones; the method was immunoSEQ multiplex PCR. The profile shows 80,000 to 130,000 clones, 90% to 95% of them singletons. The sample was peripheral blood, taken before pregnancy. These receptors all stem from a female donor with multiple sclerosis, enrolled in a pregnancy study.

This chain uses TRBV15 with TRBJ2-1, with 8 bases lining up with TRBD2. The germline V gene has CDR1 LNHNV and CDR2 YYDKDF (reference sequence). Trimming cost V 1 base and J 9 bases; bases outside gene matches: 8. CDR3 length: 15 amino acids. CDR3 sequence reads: CATSRAWAGGGEQFF. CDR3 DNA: TGTGCCACCAGCAGAGCTTGGGCGGGGGGTGGTGAGCAGTTCTTC. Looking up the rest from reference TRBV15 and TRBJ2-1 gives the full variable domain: DAMVIQNPRYQVTQFGKPVTLSCSQTLNHNVMYWYQQKSSQAPKLLFHYYDKDFNNEADTPDNFQSRRPNTSFCFLDIRSPGLGDTAMYLCATSRAWAGGGEQFFGPGTRLTVL.

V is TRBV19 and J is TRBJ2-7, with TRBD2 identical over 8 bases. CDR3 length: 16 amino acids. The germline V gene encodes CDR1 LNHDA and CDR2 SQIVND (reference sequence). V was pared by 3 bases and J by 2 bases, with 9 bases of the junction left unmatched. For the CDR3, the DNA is TGTGCCAGTAGTATTACGGGAGGGAGCCTCGCCTACGAGCAGTACTTC. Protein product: CASSITGGSLAYEQYF. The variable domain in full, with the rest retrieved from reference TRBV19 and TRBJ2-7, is DGGITQSPKYLFRKEGQNVTLSCEQNLNHDAMYWYRQDPGQGLRLIYYSQIVNDFQKGDIAEGYSVSREKKESFPLTVTSAQKNPTAFYLCASSITGGSLAYEQYFGPGTRLTVT.

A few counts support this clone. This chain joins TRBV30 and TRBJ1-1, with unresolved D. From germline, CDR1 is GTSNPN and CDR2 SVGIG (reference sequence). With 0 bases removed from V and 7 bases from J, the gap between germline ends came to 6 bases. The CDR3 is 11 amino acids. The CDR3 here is CAWSVGSEAFF. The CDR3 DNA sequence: TGTGCCTGGAGTGTGGGGAGTGAAGCTTTCTTT. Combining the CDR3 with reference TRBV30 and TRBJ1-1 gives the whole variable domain SQTIHQWPATLVQPVGSPLSLECTVEGTSNPNLYWYRQAAGRGLQLLFYSVGIGQISSEVPQNLSASRPQDRQFILSSKKLLLSDSGFYLCAWSVGSEAFFGQGTRLTVV.

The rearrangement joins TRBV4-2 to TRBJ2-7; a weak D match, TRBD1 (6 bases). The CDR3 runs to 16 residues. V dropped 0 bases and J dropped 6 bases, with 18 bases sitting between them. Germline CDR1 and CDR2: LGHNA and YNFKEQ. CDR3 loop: CASSQDTSFLGGEQYF. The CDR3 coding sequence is TGTGCCAGCAGCCAAGATACGAGTTTCCTAGGGGGCGAGCAGTACTTC.

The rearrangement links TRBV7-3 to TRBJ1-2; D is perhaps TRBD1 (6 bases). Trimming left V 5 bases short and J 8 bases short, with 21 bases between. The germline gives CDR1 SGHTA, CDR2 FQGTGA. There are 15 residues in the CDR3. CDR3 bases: TGTGCCAGCAGCCCCTTCAGTCAGGGGATTGGCGGCTACACCTTC. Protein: CASSPFSQGIGGYTF.

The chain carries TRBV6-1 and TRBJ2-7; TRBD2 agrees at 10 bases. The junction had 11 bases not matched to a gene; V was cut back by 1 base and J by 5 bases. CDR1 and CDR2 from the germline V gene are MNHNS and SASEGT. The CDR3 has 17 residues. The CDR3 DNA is TGTGCCAGCAGTGAAGAGGTATCTAGCGGGAGAGGCCACGAGCAGTACTTC. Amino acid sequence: CASSEEVSSGRGHEQYF.

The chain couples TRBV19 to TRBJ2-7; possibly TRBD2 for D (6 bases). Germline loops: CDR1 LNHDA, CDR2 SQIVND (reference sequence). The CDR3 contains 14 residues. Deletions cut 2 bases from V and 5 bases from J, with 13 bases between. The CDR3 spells CASSILADTNEQYF. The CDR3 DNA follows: TGTGCCAGTAGTATATTAGCGGATACTAACGAGCAGTACTTC.

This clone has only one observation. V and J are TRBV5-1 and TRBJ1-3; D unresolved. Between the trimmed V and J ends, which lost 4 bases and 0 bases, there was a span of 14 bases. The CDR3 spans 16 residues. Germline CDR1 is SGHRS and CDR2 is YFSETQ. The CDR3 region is CASSREQNPSGNTIYF. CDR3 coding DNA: TGCGCCAGCAGCCGGGAACAGAACCCCTCTGGAAACACCATATATTTT.

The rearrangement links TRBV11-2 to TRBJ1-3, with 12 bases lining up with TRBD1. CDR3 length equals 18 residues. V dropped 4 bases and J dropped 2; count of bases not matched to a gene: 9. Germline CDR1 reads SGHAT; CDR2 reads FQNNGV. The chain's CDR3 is CASSSRRRDRGPGNTIYF. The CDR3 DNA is TGTGCCAGCAGCTCGAGGCGCCGGGACAGGGGGCCTGGAAACACCATATATTTT.

The CDR3 DNA reads TGTGCCAGCAGTCCGGCGGCGGACTATGGCTACACCTTC. This sequence encodes CASSPAADYGYTF. The chain is built from TRBV28 and TRBJ1-2, with no clear D. The CDR3 spans 13 residues. Germline lookup yields CDR1 MDHEN and CDR2 SYDVKM. Trimming cost V 5 bases and J 3 bases, with 10 bases left between them.

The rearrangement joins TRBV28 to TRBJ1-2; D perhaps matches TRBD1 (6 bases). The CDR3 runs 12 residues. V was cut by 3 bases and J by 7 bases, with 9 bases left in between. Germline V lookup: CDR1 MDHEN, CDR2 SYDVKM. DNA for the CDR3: TGTGCCAGCAGTTTCAGGGGCGGTGGCTACACCTTC. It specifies CASSFRGGGYTF.

The chain's CDR3 is CASSSGGAYYEQYF. CDR3 sequence (DNA): TGTGCCAGCAGCTCCGGGGGAGCCTACTACGAGCAGTACTTC. The chain recombines TRBV9 with TRBJ2-7; D is perhaps TRBD2 (6 bases). CDR3 size: 14 residues. Germline V gene sequence: CDR1 SGDLS, CDR2 YYNGEE. V was trimmed by 4 bases and J by 3 bases, leaving 14 bases between them. Looking up the rest from reference TRBV9 and TRBJ2-7 gives the full variable domain: DSGVTQTPKHLITATGQRVTLRCSPRSGDLSVYWYQQSLDQGLQFLIQYYNGEERAKGNILERFSAQQFPDLHSELNLSSLELGDSALYFCASSSGGAYYEQYFGPGTRLTVT.

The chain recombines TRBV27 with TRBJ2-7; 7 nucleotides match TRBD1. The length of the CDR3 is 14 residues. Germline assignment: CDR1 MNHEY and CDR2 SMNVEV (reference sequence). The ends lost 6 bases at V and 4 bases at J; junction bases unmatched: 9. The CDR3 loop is CASSATGKRYEQYF. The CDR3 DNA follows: TGTGCCAGCAGCGCGACAGGGAAGAGGTACGAGCAGTACTTC.

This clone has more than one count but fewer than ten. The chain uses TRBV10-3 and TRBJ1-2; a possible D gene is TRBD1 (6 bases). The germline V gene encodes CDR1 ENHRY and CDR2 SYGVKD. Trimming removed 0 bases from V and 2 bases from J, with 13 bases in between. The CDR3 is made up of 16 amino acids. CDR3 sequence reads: CAISESEERGNYGYTF. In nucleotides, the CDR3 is TGTGCCATCAGTGAGTCAGAGGAAAGGGGGAACTATGGCTACACCTTC.

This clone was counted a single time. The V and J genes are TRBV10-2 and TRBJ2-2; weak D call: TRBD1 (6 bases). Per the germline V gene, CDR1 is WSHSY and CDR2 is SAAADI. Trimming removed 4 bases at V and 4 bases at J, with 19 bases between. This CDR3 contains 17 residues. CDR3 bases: TGCGCCAGCAGTGCTTTCGGACAGCCTCTATCCACCGGGGAGCTGTTTTTT. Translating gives CASSAFGQPLSTGELFF.

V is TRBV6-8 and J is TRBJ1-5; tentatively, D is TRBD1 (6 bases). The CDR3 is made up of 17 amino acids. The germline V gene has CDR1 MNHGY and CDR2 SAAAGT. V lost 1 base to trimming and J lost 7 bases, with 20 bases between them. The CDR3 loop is CASSYWGGTWVQQPQHF. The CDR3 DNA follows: TGTGCCAGCAGTTACTGGGGGGGCACCTGGGTCCAACAGCCCCAGCATTTT.

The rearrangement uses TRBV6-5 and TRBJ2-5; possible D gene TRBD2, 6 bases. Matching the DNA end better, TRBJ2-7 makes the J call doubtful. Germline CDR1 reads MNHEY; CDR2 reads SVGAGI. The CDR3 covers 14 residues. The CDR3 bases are TGTGCCAGCAGGAGCACGGGACTGTACTACGAGCAGTACTTC. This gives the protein CASRSTGLYYEQYF.

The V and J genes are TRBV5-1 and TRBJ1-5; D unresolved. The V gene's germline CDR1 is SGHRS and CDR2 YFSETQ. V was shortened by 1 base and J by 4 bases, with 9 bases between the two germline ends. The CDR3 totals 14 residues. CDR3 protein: CASSLMGPNQPQHF. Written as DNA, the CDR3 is TGCGCCAGCAGCTTGATGGGCCCGAATCAGCCCCAGCATTTT.

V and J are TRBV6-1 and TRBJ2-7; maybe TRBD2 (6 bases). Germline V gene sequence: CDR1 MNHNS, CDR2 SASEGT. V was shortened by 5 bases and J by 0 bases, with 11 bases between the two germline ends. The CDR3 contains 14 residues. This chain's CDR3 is CASSSIAVSYEQYF. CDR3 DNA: TGTGCCAGCAGTTCCATAGCGGTCTCCTACGAGCAGTACTTC.

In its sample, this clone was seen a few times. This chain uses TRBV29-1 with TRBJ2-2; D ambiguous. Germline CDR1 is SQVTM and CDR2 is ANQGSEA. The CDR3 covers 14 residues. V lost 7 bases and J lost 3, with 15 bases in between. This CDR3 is CSAQTGVDTGELFF. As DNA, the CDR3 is TGCAGCGCTCAAACCGGAGTGGACACCGGGGAGCTGTTTTTT.

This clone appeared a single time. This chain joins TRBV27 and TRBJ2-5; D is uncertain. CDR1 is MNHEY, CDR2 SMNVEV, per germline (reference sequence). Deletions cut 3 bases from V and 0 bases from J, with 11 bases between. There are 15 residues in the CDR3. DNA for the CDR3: TGTGCCAGCAGTTTCTTATACAAGTACCAAGAGACCCAGTACTTC. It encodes CASSFLYKYQETQYF.

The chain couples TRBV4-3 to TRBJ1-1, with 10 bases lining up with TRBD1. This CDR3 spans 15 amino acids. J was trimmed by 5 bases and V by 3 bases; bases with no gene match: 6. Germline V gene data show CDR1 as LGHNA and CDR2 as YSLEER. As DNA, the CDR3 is TGCGCCAGCAGCCAGGACAGGGGGTCAGGAACTGAAGCTTTCTTT. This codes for CASSQDRGSGTEAFF.

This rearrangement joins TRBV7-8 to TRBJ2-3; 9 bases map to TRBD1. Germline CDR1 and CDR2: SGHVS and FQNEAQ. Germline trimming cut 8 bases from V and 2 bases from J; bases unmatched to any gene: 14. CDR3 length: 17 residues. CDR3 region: CASSSTGGGPNTDTQYF. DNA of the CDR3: TGTGCCAGCTCATCCACAGGGGGCGGCCCGAACACAGATACGCAGTATTTT.

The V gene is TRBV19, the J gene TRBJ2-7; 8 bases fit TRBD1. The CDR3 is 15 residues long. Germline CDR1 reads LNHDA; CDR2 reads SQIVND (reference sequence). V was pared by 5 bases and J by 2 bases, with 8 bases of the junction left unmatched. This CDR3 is CASSAATGAPYEQYF. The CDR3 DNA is TGTGCCAGTAGTGCCGCGACAGGGGCCCCCTACGAGCAGTACTTC.

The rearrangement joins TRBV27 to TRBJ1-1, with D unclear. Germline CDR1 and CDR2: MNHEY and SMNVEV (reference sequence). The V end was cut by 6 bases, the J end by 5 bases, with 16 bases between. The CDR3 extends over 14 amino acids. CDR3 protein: CASRVGRFGTEAFF. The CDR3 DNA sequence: TGTGCCAGCAGAGTAGGCCGATTCGGGACTGAAGCTTTCTTT.

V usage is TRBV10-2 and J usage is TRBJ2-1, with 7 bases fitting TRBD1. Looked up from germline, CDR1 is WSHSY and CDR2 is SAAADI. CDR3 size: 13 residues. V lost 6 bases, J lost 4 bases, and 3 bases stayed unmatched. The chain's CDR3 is CASRGTVYNEQFF. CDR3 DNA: TGCGCCAGCAGGGGGACAGTGTACAATGAGCAGTTCTTC.

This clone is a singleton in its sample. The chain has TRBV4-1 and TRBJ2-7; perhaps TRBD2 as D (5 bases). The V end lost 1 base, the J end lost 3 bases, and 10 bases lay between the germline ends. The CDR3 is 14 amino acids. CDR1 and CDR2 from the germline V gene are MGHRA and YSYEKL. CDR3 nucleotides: TGCGCCAGCAGCCAAGGACTATCCCACTACGAGCAGTACTTC. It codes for CASSQGLSHYEQYF.

CDR3 DNA: TGTGCCAGCCTCATGCCGCCGAGCTACGAGCAGTACTTC. Translating gives CASLMPPSYEQYF. The J gene is TRBJ2-7, the V gene TRBV11-2, with no clear D. The CDR3 sequence is 13 residues long. From germline, CDR1 is SGHAT and CDR2 FQNNGV. The V and J ends lost 8 bases and 3 bases respectively, with 14 bases between them.

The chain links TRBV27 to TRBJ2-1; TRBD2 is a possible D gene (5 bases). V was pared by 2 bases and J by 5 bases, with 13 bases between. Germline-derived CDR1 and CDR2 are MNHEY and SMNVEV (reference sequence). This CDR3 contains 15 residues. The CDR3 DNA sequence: TGTGCCAGCAGTTTAAGAGGGATTCGACACAATGAGCAGTTCTTC. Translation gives CASSLRGIRHNEQFF.

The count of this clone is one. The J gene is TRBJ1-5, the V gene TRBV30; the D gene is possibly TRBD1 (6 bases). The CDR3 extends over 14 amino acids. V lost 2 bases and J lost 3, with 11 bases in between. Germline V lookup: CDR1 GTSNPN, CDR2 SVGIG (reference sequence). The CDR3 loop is CAWSRGQNNQPQHF. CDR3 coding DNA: TGTGCCTGGAGTCGGGGACAAAACAATCAGCCCCAGCATTTT.

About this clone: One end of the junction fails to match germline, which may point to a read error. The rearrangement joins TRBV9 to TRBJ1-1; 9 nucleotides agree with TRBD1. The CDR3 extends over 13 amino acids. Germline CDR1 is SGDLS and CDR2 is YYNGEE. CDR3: CASTVTGTGEAFF. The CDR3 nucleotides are TGTGCCAGCACCGTAACCGGGACAGGGGAAGCTTTCTTT.

CDR3 residues: CASSLGSSGYNEQFF. For the CDR3, the DNA is TGTGCCAGCAGTTTAGGGTCTAGCGGTTACAATGAGCAGTTCTTC. The rearrangement uses TRBV27 and TRBJ2-1, with 7 bases matching TRBD2. Germline values: CDR1 MNHEY, CDR2 SMNVEV (reference sequence). Trimming took 2 bases from V and 4 from J; bases not matched to a gene: 5. The CDR3 is made up of 15 amino acids.